Following are 5 T cell receptor beta chains from one sample sequenced in a study of blood T cell repertoires in COVID-19. Sequencing was performed with immunoSEQ multiplex PCR; in TCRdb, only in-frame clones are kept and a portion is missing. The data contain 250,000 to 300,000 clones, 80% to 90% of them seen just once; the ten biggest clones take up over 1.5%. Sequenced material: peripheral blood. The receptors were sampled from a man aged 25 to 40 with active or convalescent COVID-19.

The chain is built from TRBV6-5 and TRBJ2-1, with TRBD1 matching over 7 bases. The junction had 3 bases not matched to a gene; V was cut back by 6 bases and J by 1 base. Germline loops: CDR1 MNHEY, CDR2 SVGAGI. The CDR3 runs 14 residues. CDR3: CASRGQPSYNEQFF. CDR3 sequence (DNA): TGTGCCAGCAGGGGACAGCCGTCCTACAATGAGCAGTTCTTC.

This sequence joins TRBV6-5 and TRBJ2-2, with a weak D call TRBD2 (5 bases). Between the trimmed V and J ends, which lost 1 base and 5 bases, there was a span of 14 bases. The CDR3 totals 16 residues. Germline V lookup: CDR1 MNHEY, CDR2 SVGAGI. The CDR3 protein is CASSYYGGRGTGELFF. DNA of the CDR3: TGTGCCAGCAGTTACTACGGCGGTCGGGGAACCGGGGAGCTGTTTTTT.

In DNA, the CDR3 is TGTGCCAGCAGTGAGGGGGCTCGGACTAGCGGGGTTTTCGATGAGCAGTTCTTC. Amino acid sequence: CASSEGARTSGVFDEQFF. The rearrangement uses TRBV2 and TRBJ2-1; 12 nucleotides match TRBD2. CDR1 is SNHLY, CDR2 FYNNEI, per germline. This CDR3 contains 18 residues. Trimming removed 3 bases from V and 8 bases from J; junction bases left unmatched: 14.

CDR3 sequence reads: CASSQAQGRGETQYF. Here the CDR3 DNA reads TGCGCCAGCAGCCAAGCGCAGGGGCGAGGGGAGACCCAGTACTTC. The V gene is TRBV4-3, the J gene TRBJ2-5; possibly TRBD1 for D (6 bases). The CDR3 spans 15 residues. V dropped 1 base and J dropped 5 bases, with 14 bases sitting between them. Germline assignment: CDR1 LGHNA and CDR2 YSLEER.

V is TRBV3-1 (or the pseudogene TRBV3-2) and J is TRBJ2-3; 12 positions match TRBD2. The CDR3 is 15 residues long. With 5 bases clipped from V and 6 bases from J, the junction kept 6 bases outside the gene matches. The germline V gene encodes CDR1 LGHDT and CDR2 YNNKEL (reference sequence). CDR3 DNA sequence: TGTGCCAGCAGCAGGACTAGCGGGGTGGTTGATACGCAGTATTTT. Translating gives CASSRTSGVVDTQYF.